This entry describes one T cell receptor (beta chain). Its antigen is not identified. TCRbeta libraries were built with three rounds of nested PCR, modified from ARM-PCR. TCRdb called the multiplex PCR reads again in MiXCR, with one record for every CDR3 protein. The sample carries approximately 120,000 distinct CDR3 sequences, roughly two thirds recorded once. There are 17 residues in the CDR3. The J segment lost 4 bases and the V segment lost 5 bases, leaving 12 bases of the junction unmatched. CDR1 and CDR2 (germline): SGHTA, FQGNSA. This record belongs to a study of tumor and adjacent non-tumor tissue in lung cancer. Study background: Samples averaged around 4 million productive TCRbeta reads each.

RNA was extracted from bulk tissue without any cell sorting. More than 3 cm separated this lung sample from the edge of the tumor. The study, taken as a whole, reports: Tumor TCR diversity, when higher, was linked to shorter survival. Significantly higher TCR diversity was found in tumor than normal lung. In normal lung, the top 100 clones were significantly more dominant than in tumor.

The origin of this receptor is a man between 60 and 75 years old with non-small cell lung cancer. J is TRBJ2-1 and V is TRBV7-2; TRBD2 aligns across 9 bases. Specimen: distant non-tumor lung tissue. The CDR3 nucleotides read TGTGCCAGCAGCACACTGGGACTAGCAAACGGATACAATGAGCAGTTCTTC. Its translation: CASSTLGLANGYNEQFF.